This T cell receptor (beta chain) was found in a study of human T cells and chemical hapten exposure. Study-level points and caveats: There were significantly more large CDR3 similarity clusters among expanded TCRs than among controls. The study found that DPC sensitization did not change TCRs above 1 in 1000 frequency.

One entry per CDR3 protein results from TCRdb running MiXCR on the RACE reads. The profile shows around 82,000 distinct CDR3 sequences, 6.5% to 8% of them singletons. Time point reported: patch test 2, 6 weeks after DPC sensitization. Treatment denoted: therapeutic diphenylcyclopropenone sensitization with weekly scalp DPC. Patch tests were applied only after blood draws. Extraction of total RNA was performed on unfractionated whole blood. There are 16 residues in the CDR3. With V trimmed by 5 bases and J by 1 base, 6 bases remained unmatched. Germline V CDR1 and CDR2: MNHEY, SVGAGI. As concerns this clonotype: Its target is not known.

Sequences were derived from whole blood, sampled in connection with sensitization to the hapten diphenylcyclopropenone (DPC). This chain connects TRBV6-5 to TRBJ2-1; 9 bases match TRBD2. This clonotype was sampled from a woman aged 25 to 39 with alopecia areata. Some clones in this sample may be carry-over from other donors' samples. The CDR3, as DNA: TGTGCCAGCAGTCCCTATAGCGGGGGTTCCTACAATGAGCAGTTCTTC. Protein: CASSPYSGGSYNEQFF.